Below are 21 T cell receptor beta chains sequenced from a single sample in a study of CD8 T cells in ankylosing spondylitis. MiXCR was run by TCRdb on the 5' RACE reads, yielding one entry per CDR3 protein. The sample gives under 150,000 distinct CDR3 sequences, approximately 9.7% of which show up once; approximately 3.5% is in the top ten. The sample consisted of blood, either unsorted or a sorted T cell fraction (not recorded which). Receptors were obtained from a male donor with ankylosing spondylitis or in good health (not recorded which).

This clonotype has ten or more counts. The chain uses TRBV24-1 and TRBJ2-2; 9 bases are a match to TRBD1. Trimming removed 7 bases from V and 4 bases from J; junction bases left unmatched: 6. Germline V gene lookup returns CDR1 KGHDR and CDR2 SFDVKD. This CDR3 region has 15 residues. The CDR3 nucleotides read TGTGCCACCAGGTCGGGACAGGGCGTCACCGGGGAGCTGTTTTTT. It is translated as CATRSGQGVTGELFF.

The chain has TRBV12-3 or TRBV12-4 and TRBJ2-3; D is unclear. The CDR3 has 13 amino acids. V lost 7 bases to trimming and J lost 5 bases, with 13 bases between them. The chain's CDR3 is CASKPVGIDTQYF. Here the CDR3 DNA reads TGTGCCAGCAAGCCTGTGGGGATAGATACGCAGTATTTT.

Comments on this clonotype: A much larger clone differs from this one at a single base, so this may be a read error. The chain joins TRBV7-8 to TRBJ2-5; no definite D call. The ends were cut back, 10 bases at V and 13 bases at J, with 19 bases in the middle. CDR1 SGHVS and CDR2 FQNEAQ come from the germline V gene. The length of the CDR3 is 11 residues. The DNA for the CDR3 is TGTGCCACCTGGATGGCGGACCAACGGTACTTC. Its translation: CATWMADQRYF.

The CDR3 region has the DNA TGCAGTGCTACCGGGACGGGAACCTACGAGCAGTACTTC. It specifies CSATGTGTYEQYF. The V call is TRBV20-1, the J call TRBJ2-7; D assignment may be TRBD1 or TRBD2 (5 bases each). The CDR3 length is 13 residues. V was pared by 4 bases and J by 2 bases, with 12 bases between. Per germline, CDR1 DFQATT and CDR2 SNEGSKA (reference sequence).

This clonotype was observed at least ten times. The chain recombines TRBV7-3 with TRBJ2-5; D gene ambiguous. This CDR3 region has 13 residues. Trimming removed 0 bases from V and 5 bases from J, with 7 bases in between. CDR1 and CDR2 from the germline V gene are SGHTA and FQGTGA. The chain's CDR3 is CASSLTLDETQYF. CDR3 DNA sequence: TGTGCCAGCAGCTTAACGTTGGACGAGACCCAGTACTTC.

The table lists this clonotype with many counts. The chain has TRBV12-3 or TRBV12-4 and TRBJ2-1; no clear D. This CDR3 contains 15 residues. V lost 3 bases, J lost 0 bases, and 9 bases lay in between. The CDR3 protein is CASSLGTSSYNEQFF. The CDR3 coding sequence is TGTGCCAGCAGTTTGGGCACGAGCTCCTACAATGAGCAGTTCTTC.

The sample holds a few counts of this clonotype. The chain recombines TRBV5-1 with TRBJ2-7, with TRBD2 matching over 8 bases. Per the germline V gene, CDR1 is SGHRS and CDR2 is YFSETQ. CDR3 size: 16 residues. J lost 1 base, V lost 0 bases, and 6 bases had no gene match. The CDR3 sequence: CASSLGRVAGSYEQYF. The DNA for the CDR3 is TGCGCCAGCAGCTTGGGGAGAGTAGCGGGATCCTACGAGCAGTACTTC.

This clonotype was seen at least ten times. The chain combines TRBV11-2 with TRBJ2-7; 11 bases fit TRBD2. This CDR3 contains 15 residues. Trimming cost V 6 bases and J 1 base; bases outside gene matches: 5. The V gene's germline CDR1 is SGHAT and CDR2 FQNNGV. The CDR3 sequence is CASRVLAGGSYEQYF. Here the CDR3 DNA reads TGTGCCAGCAGGGTTCTAGCGGGGGGTTCCTACGAGCAGTACTTC. The full variable domain, completed using reference TRBV11-2 and TRBJ2-7, is EAGVAQSPRYKIIEKRQSVAFWCNPISGHATLYWYQQILGQGPKLLIQFQNNGVVDDSQLPKDRFSAERLKGVDSTLKIQPAKLEDSAVYLCASRVLAGGSYEQYFGPGTRLTVT.

This clonotype was detected many times. The chain carries TRBV7-2 and TRBJ2-3; possible D gene TRBD2, 5 bases. Germline CDR1 and CDR2: SGHTA and FQGNSA. The CDR3 contains 13 residues. V shed 4 bases and J shed 4 bases, with 9 bases lying between them. The CDR3 DNA follows: TGTGCCAGCAGCTCTCCGCGGGCAGATACGCAGTATTTT. As protein: CASSSPRADTQYF.

This clonotype was detected a few times. The chain combines TRBV7-2 with TRBJ2-7; 9 bases are a match to TRBD2. Germline CDR1 reads SGHTA; CDR2 reads FQGNSA. The V gene end was trimmed by 2 bases and the J gene end by 3 bases; junction bases not matched to a gene: 5. This CDR3 spans 15 amino acids. CDR3 nucleotides: TGTGCCAGCAGCTTACTAGCGGGGTTCGTCTACGAGCAGTACTTC. As protein: CASSLLAGFVYEQYF. The complete variable domain, with remaining parts taken from reference TRBV7-2 and TRBJ2-7, reads GAGVSQSPSNKVTEKGKDVELRCDPISGHTALYWYRQSLGQGLEFLIYFQGNSAPDKSGLPSDRFSAERTGGSVSTLTIQRTQQEDSAVYLCASSLLAGFVYEQYFGPGTRLTVT.

This clonotype was seen a handful of times. The chain uses TRBV14 and TRBJ2-3; D remains ambiguous. The V gene lost 1 base and the J gene lost 4 bases, with 3 bases spanning the gap. The CDR3 consists of 12 residues. Germline assignment: CDR1 SGHDN and CDR2 FVKESK. The CDR3 sequence is CASSQGPDTQYF. In DNA form, the CDR3 reads TGTGCCAGCAGCCAAGGTCCAGATACGCAGTATTTT.

This clonotype appeared once. This clone may be a read error of a much larger clone one base away. The gene calls are TRBV20-1 and TRBJ2-7; tentatively, D is TRBD1 (5 bases). The CDR3 is made up of 14 amino acids. Germline V gene lookup returns CDR1 DFQATT and CDR2 SNEGSKA (reference sequence). CDR3 sequence reads: CSPSLRQGVYEQYF. The CDR3 DNA sequence: TGCAGTCCTAGTTTGCGGCAGGGTGTGTACGAGCAGTACTTC.

The chain couples TRBV11-2 to TRBJ2-1; 15 positions match TRBD2. With V trimmed by 5 bases and J by 0 bases, 2 bases remained unmatched. The germline V gene encodes CDR1 SGHAT and CDR2 FQNNGV. This CDR3 region has 17 residues. CDR3 coding DNA: TGTGCCAGCAGCCGGGGACTAGCGGGAGGCTCCTACAATGAGCAGTTCTTC. Amino acid sequence: CASSRGLAGGSYNEQFF.

This clonotype was recorded at least ten times. The rearrangement links TRBV20-1 to TRBJ2-7; D remains unclear. Deletions cut 0 bases from V and 7 bases from J, with 19 bases between. This CDR3 spans 15 amino acids. Germline V CDR1 and CDR2: DFQATT, SNEGSKA (reference sequence). This chain's CDR3 is CSAREGAWGRAEQYF. The DNA of the CDR3 is TGCAGTGCTAGAGAAGGCGCCTGGGGTAGAGCAGAGCAGTACTTC.

This clonotype was counted at least ten times. This CDR3 is CSATGQWTVSYEQYF. The CDR3 DNA is TGCAGTGCTACAGGACAGTGGACCGTCTCCTACGAGCAGTACTTC. V is TRBV20-1 and J is TRBJ2-7, with D possibly TRBD1 on 6 matching bases. The germline CDR1 and CDR2 sequences are DFQATT and SNEGSKA (reference sequence). Trimming left V 4 bases short and J 0 bases short, with 16 bases between. The CDR3 loop spans 15 amino acids.

The sample holds a few counts of this clonotype. V usage is TRBV20-1 and J usage is TRBJ2-7; D might be TRBD2 (5 bases). Germline V gene sequence: CDR1 DFQATT, CDR2 SNEGSKA (reference sequence). The CDR3 is 13 amino acids. V was clipped by 8 bases and J by 3 bases, with 17 bases between them. The CDR3 nucleotides read TGCAGTACTTCCAGTGGCGGGCTCTACGAGCAGTACTTC. Its translation is CSTSSGGLYEQYF.

This clonotype occurred many times. The genes are TRBV7-8 and TRBJ2-2; D is ambiguous. CDR3 size: 16 residues. Germline CDR1 reads SGHVS; CDR2 reads FQNEAQ. Trimming left V 2 bases short and J 3 bases short, with 13 bases between. For the CDR3, the DNA is TGTGCCAGCAGCTTACAAGGGTTGCTTGACACCGGGGAGCTGTTTTTT. This codes for CASSLQGLLDTGELFF.

This clonotype was recorded at least ten times. V gene TRBV4-2 combines with J gene TRBJ1-5; D is possibly TRBD1 (5 bases). CDR3 size: 13 residues. Trimming removed 1 base at V and 7 bases at J, with 8 bases between. The V gene's germline CDR1 is LGHNA and CDR2 YNFKEQ. The CDR3 spells CASSQGGEQPQHF. CDR3 DNA sequence: TGTGCCAGCAGCCAAGGGGGCGAGCAGCCCCAGCATTTT.

The chain carries TRBV10-3 and TRBJ2-7; D might be TRBD1 (6 bases). Trimming removed 3 bases at V and 3 bases at J, with 9 bases between. CDR1 and CDR2 from the germline V gene are ENHRY and SYGVKD. The CDR3 covers 13 residues. CDR3 DNA sequence: TGTGCCATCAGTGATTTCAGGGGCTACGAGCAGTACTTC. Protein product: CAISDFRGYEQYF.

This clonotype appeared a few times. The V call is TRBV7-2, the J call TRBJ2-1; 12 bases agree with TRBD1. There are 15 residues in the CDR3. Germline CDR1 SGHTA, CDR2 FQGNSA. After removal of 6 bases from V and 7 bases from J, the junction contained 7 bases not matched to a gene. In nucleotides, the CDR3 is TGTGCCAGCAGAACCGGGACAGGGGGCGGAAATGAGCAGTTCTTC. Encoded protein: CASRTGTGGGNEQFF.

This clonotype was seen at least ten times. This chain links TRBV20-1 with TRBJ2-7; unclear D gene. This CDR3 is 16 amino acids long. The ends were cut back, 0 bases at V and 3 bases at J, with 18 bases in the middle. Looked up from germline, CDR1 is DFQATT and CDR2 is SNEGSKA (reference sequence). CDR3 coding DNA: TGCAGTGCTAGAGAACAACAAACCGAAGGCTTCTACGAGCAGTACTTC. This translates into CSAREQQTEGFYEQYF.